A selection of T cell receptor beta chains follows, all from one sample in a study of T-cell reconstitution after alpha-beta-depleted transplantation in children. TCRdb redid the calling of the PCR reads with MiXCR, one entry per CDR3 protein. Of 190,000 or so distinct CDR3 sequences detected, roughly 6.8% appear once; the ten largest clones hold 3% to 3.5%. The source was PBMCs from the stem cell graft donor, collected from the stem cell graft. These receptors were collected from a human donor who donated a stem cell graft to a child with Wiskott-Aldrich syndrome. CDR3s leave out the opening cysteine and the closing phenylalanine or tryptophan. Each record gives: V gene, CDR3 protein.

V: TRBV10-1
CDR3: ASTSVPGLDTQY

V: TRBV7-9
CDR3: ASSPPSGRGKNIQY

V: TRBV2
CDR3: ASSGTARAGYT

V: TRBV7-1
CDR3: ASSSYLQGYEQF

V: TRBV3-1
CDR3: ASSGGQGTQPQH

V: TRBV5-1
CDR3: ASRIPGGSSPLH

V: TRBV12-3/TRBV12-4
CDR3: ASSSGTSGDNEQF

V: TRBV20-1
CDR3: SARDGTGGMNTEAF

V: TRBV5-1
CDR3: ASSPQLTGLKY

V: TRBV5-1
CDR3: ASSLSQGGKNIQY

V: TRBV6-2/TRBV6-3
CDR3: ASSDKPPSGGSYEQY

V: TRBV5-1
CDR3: ASTGLDSYEQY

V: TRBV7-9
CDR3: ASSPTTGWVSPLH

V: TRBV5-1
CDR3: ASSLASGEQY

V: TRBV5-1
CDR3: ASTTQGGDNEQF

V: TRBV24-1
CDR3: ATSDSAADTVNEKLF

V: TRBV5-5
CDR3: ASSPHGTDYNEQF

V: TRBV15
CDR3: ATSGQTYEQY

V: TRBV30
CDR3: AWSVGEDTEAF

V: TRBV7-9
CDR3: ASSPSTGSGETQY

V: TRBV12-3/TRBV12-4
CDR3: ASSLFSGGTYEQY

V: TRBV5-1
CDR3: ASSSAGGLTDTQY

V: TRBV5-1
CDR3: ASSLDVNSYEQY

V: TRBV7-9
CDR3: ASSLLTGGGSEQF

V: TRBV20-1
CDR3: GGRSGANVLT

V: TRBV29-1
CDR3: SVTEQQNEQF

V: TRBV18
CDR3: ASSPPGPTYEQY

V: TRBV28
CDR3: ASSFLSGGETQY

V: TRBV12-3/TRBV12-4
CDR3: ASRLAGEDTEAF